This T cell receptor (beta chain) was retrieved from a study of T cells in tuberculosis. Time point given: new active TB diagnosis, blood taken before or within 7 days of starting treatment. Each clinical donor contributed on average around 100,000 T cells from unsorted cryopreserved PBMC. The study's findings and limits: Active tuberculosis alpha repertoires lay closer to GMM-specific TCRs than controls'.

Sequencing was performed with immunoSEQ multiplex PCR; in TCRdb, only in-frame clones are kept and a portion is missing. Of 30,000 to 40,000 clones listed, over 85% are singletons. Looked up from germline, CDR1 is MDHEN and CDR2 is SYDVKM. Trimming at V came to 3 bases and at J to 3 bases, leaving 9 bases not matched to a gene. The CDR3 runs to 17 residues. In the case of this clone: The antigen is not known.

This clonotype was obtained from an adult with tuberculosis. The chain is built from TRBV28 and TRBJ2-3, with 10 bases that match TRBD2. Sequencing used PBMCs, obtained at tuberculosis diagnosis. CDR3 residues: CASSFLLLAGNTDTQYF. The CDR3 DNA reads TGTGCCAGCAGTTTTCTCCTACTAGCGGGAAATACAGATACGCAGTATTTT. The entire variable domain, with the rest obtained from reference TRBV28 and TRBJ2-3, is as follows: DVKVTQSSRYLVKRTGEKVFLECVQDMDHENMFWYRQDPGLGLRLIYFSYDVKMKEKGDIPEGYSVSREKKERFSLILESASTNQTSMYLCASSFLLLAGNTDTQYFGPGTRLTVL.